This TCR beta chain was observed in a study of CD8+ T cells in alopecia areata. Study conclusions and caveats: Lesional scalp displayed greater clonality than normal scalp, most notably in alopecia totalis/universalis.

CDR1 is MGHRA, CDR2 YSYEKL, per germline. Trimming shortened V by 3 bases and J by 0 bases, and 11 bases separated the two germline ends. The CDR3 has 15 amino acids. Reverse transcribed after extraction, RNA yielded cDNA as the sequencing template. Assay used: immunoSEQ multiplex PCR; TCRdb lists only in-frame clones, some missing. The sample lists 150,000 or so clones, more than 75% occurring once. For this clone: The antigen is unknown.

The rearrangement uses TRBV4-1 and TRBJ1-1; D not resolved. This TCR was recovered from a human donor with alopecia areata. The sample was CD8+ T cells sorted from blood, taken at week 0. Here the CDR3 DNA reads TGCGCCAGCAGCCACCCAGGAGGCTTGAACACTGAAGCTTTCTTT. Its protein product is CASSHPGGLNTEAFF.